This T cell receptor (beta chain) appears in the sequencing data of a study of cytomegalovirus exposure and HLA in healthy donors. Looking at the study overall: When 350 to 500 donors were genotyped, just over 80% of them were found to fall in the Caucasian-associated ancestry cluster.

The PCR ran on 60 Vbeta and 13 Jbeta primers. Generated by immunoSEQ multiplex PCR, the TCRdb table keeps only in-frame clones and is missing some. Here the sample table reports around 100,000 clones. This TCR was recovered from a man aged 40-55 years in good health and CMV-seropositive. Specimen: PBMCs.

The CDR3 protein is CASRQGGVETQYF. The DNA of the CDR3 is TGTGCCAGCAGACAGGGCGGCGTGGAGACCCAGTACTTC. The rearrangement links TRBV27 to TRBJ2-5; possible D gene TRBD1, 6 bases. The CDR3 runs to 13 residues. V lost 6 bases and J 5 bases, leaving 13 bases between the germline ends. Germline V gives CDR1 MNHEY, CDR2 SMNVEV (reference sequence).